A selection of T cell receptor beta chains follows, all from one sample in a study of T cells in Graves' hyperthyroidism and ophthalmopathy. MiXCR, run by TCRdb on the multiplex PCR reads, gives a single entry per CDR3 protein. The table has some 620,000 distinct CDR3 sequences, 15% to 20% seen once. Specimen: blood. These receptors were taken from a woman in her thirties with Graves' hyperthyroidism. Each CDR3 is given without its conserved first and last residue. The order of the fields is V gene, J gene, CDR3 protein.

>TRBV5-1|TRBJ1-2
ASRPDGNYGYT
>TRBV5-1|TRBJ2-7
ASKLEGTYEQY
>TRBV5-1|TRBJ2-4
ASNRRTGPNIQY
>TRBV11-2|TRBJ2-3
ASSPQRGRGQADTQY
>TRBV28|TRBJ1-3
ASADVVSGNTIY
>TRBV2|TRBJ2-1
ASKTGLSEQF
>TRBV28|TRBJ2-7
ASSPPDSLAYEQY
>TRBV20-1|TRBJ1-2
SPGQGEIGYT
>TRBV29-1|TRBJ2-3
SVEGGAPDTQY
>TRBV3-1|TRBJ1-6
ASSPLQRDSPLH
>TRBV30|TRBJ2-1
AWSERQNEQF
>TRBV30|TRBJ2-2
ACIVTGELF
>TRBV6-2/TRBV6-3|TRBJ2-1
ASSYTGTSGYNEQF
>TRBV6-1|TRBJ1-1
ASSYAPEDTEAF
>TRBV12-3/TRBV12-4|TRBJ1-6
ASSGRDSHNSPLH
>TRBV20-1|TRBJ2-2
SARDRRQGTAGELF
>TRBV28|TRBJ1-2
ASSLIGDGANYGCT
>TRBV11-3|TRBJ2-7
ASSSAGDYEQY
>TRBV29-1|TRBJ2-4
SVTGAKNIQY
>TRBV27|TRBJ2-1
ASGRAGSSQGGEQF
>TRBV5-1|TRBJ2-7
ASSSGPRYEQY
>TRBV12-3/TRBV12-4|TRBJ1-1
ASSLGGAPTGATEAF
>TRBV18|TRBJ2-2
ASSQGQVNTGELF
>TRBV5-1|TRBJ2-7
ASSRGLPSYEQY
>TRBV3-1|TRBJ1-5
ASSSGYQPQH
>TRBV6-2/TRBV6-3|TRBJ2-1
ANPSRTSGSPRYNEQF
>TRBV6-1|TRBJ1-6
ASGSGIPLH
>TRBV11-3|TRBJ1-2
ASSLYASTSYT
>TRBV5-6|TRBJ2-5
ASSLGRLRLGETQY
>TRBV28|TRBJ1-5
ASSMNRGDQPQH
>TRBV6-1|TRBJ1-1
ASSDRAGTTEAF
>TRBV20-1|TRBJ2-7
SARDQRLNSYEQY
>TRBV20-1|TRBJ2-3
SARTSGADTQY